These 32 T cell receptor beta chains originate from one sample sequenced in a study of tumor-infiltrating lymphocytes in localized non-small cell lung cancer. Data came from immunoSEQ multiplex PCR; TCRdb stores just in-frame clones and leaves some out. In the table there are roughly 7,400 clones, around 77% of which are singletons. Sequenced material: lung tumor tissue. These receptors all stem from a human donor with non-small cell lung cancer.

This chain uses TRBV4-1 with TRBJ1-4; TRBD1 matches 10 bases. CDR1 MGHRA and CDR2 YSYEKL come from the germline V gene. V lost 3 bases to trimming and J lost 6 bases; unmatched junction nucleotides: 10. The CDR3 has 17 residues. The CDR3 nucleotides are TGCGCCAGCAGCCAGATCCGGGACAGGGGTCAGGATGAAAAACTGTTTTTT. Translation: CASSQIRDRGQDEKLFF.

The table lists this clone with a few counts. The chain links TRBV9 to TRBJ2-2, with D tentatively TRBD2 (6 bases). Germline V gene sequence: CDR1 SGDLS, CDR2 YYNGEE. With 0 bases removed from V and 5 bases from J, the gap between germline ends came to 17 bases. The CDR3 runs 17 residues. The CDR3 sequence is CASSVDPGLPLTGELFF. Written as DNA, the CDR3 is TGTGCCAGCAGCGTAGATCCCGGACTACCCTTGACCGGGGAGCTGTTTTTT.

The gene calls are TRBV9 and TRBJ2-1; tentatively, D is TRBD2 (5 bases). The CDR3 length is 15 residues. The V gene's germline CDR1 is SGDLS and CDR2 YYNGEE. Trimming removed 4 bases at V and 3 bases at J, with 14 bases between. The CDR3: CASSPGSALYNEQFF. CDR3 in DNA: TGTGCCAGCAGCCCCGGTAGCGCCCTCTACAATGAGCAGTTCTTC.

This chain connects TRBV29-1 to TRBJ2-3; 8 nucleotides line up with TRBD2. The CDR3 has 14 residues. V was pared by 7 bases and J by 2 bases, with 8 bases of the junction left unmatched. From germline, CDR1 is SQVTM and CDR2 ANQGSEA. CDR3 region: CSGLTSGLTDTQYF. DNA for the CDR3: TGCAGCGGCCTTACTAGCGGCCTCACAGATACGCAGTATTTT.

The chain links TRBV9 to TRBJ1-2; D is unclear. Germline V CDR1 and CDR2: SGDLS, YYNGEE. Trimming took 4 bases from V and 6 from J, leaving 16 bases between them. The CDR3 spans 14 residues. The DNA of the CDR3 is TGTGCCAGCAGCCCCGGAGGGTCCAGAAATGGCTACACCTTC. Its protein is CASSPGGSRNGYTF.

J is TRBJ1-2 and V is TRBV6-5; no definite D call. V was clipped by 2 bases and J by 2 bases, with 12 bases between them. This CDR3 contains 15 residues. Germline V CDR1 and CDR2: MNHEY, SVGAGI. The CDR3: CASSYGSGYNYGYTF. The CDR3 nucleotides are TGTGCCAGCAGTTACGGTTCCGGATACAACTATGGCTACACCTTC.

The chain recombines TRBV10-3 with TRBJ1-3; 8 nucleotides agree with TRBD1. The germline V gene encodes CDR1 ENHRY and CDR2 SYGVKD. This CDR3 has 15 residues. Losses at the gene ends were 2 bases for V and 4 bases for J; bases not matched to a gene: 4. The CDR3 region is CAISEPDRGGNTIYF. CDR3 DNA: TGTGCCATCAGTGAGCCAGACAGGGGAGGAAACACCATATATTTT.

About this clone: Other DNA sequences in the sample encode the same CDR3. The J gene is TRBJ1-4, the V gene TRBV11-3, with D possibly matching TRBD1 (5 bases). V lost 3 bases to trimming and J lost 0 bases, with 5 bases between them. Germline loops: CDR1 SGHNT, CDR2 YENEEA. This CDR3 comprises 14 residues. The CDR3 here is CASSLGPTNEKLFF. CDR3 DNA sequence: TGTGCCAGCAGCTTGGGGCCAACTAATGAAAAACTGTTTTTT.

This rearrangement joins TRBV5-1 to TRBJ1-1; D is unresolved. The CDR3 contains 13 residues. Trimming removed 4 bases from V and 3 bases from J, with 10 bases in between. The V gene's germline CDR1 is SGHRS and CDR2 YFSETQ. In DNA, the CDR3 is TGCGCCAGCAGCCAGAATTCTGACACTGAAGCTTTCTTT. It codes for CASSQNSDTEAFF. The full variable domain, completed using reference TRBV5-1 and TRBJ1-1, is KAGVTQTPRYLIKTRGQQVTLSCSPISGHRSVSWYQQTPGQGLQFLFEYFSETQRNKGNFPGRFSGRQFSNSRSEMNVSTLELGDSALYLCASSQNSDTEAFFGQGTRLTVV.

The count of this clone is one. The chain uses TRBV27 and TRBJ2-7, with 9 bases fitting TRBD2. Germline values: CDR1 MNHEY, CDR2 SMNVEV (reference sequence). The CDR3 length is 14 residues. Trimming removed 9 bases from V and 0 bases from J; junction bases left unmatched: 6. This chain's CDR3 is CASRLAVSSYEQYF. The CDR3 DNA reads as TGTGCCAGTCGACTAGCGGTGAGCTCCTACGAGCAGTACTTC.

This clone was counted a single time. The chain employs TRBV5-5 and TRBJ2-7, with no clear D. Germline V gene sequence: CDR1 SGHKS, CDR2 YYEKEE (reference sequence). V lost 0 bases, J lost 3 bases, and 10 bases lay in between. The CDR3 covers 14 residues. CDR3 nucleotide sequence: TGTGCCAGCAGCTTGGGTATGCTTAACTACGAGCAGTACTTC. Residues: CASSLGMLNYEQYF.

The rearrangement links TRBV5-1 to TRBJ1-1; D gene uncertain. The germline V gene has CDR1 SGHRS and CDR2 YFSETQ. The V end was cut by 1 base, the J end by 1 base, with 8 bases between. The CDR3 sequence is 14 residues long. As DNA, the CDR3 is TGCGCCAGCAGCTTGAGCAGGTCGAACACTGAAGCTTTCTTT. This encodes CASSLSRSNTEAFF.

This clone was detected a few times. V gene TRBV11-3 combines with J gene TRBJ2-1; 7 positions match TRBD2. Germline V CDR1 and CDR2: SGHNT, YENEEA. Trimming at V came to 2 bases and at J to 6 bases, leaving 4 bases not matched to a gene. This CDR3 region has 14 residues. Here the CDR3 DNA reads TGTGCCAGCAGCTTAATGCGGACTAGCAATGAGCAGTTCTTC. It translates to CASSLMRTSNEQFF.

CDR3 sequence reads: CSVGGTTSGYTF. In nucleotides, the CDR3 is TGCAGCGTTGGGGGGACTACCTCTGGCTACACCTTC. The chain combines TRBV29-1 with TRBJ1-2; perhaps TRBD1 as D (5 bases). CDR1 SQVTM and CDR2 ANQGSEA come from the germline V gene. This CDR3 is built from 12 residues. V was clipped by 4 bases and J by 7 bases, with 13 bases between them.

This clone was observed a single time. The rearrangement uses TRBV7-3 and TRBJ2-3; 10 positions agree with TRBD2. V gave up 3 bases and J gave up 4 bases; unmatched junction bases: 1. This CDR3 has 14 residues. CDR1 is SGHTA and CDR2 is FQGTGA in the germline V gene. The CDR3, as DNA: TGTGCCAGCAGCTTCGGACTAGCGGCAGATACGCAGTATTTT. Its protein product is CASSFGLAADTQYF.

This CDR3 is CASSLNIGQAYNEQFF. For the CDR3, the DNA is TGTGCCAGCAGCTTGAATATAGGGCAAGCCTACAATGAGCAGTTCTTC. This chain joins TRBV5-6 and TRBJ2-1; D is ambiguous. V dropped 1 base and J dropped 2 bases, with 13 bases sitting between them. The CDR3 has 16 residues. Germline V lookup: CDR1 SGHDT, CDR2 YYEEEE. Combining the CDR3 with reference TRBV5-6 and TRBJ2-1 gives the whole variable domain DAGVTQSPTHLIKTRGQQVTLRCSPKSGHDTVSWYQQALGQGPQFIFQYYEEEERQRGNFPDRFSGHQFPNYSSELNVNALLLGDSALYLCASSLNIGQAYNEQFFGPGTRLTVL.

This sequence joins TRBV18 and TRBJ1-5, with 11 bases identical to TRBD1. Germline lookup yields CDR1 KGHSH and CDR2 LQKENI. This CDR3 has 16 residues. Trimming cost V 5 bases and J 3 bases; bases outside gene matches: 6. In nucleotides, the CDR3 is TGTGCCAGCTCAACAAGGGACAGGGGGGACAATCAGCCCCAGCATTTT. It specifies CASSTRDRGDNQPQHF. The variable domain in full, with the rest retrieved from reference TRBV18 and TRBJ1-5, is NAGVMQNPRHLVRRRGQEARLRCSPMKGHSHVYWYRQLPEEGLKFMVYLQKENIIDESGMPKERFSAEFPKEGPSILRIQQVVRGDSAAYFCASSTRDRGDNQPQHFGDGTRLSIL.

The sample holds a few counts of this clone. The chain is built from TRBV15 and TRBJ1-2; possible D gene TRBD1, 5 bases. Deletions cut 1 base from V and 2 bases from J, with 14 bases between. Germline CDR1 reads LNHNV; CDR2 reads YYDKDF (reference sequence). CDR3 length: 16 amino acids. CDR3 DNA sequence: TGTGCCACCAGCAGAGTTTTAGGGACGCCAAACTATGGCTACACCTTC. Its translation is CATSRVLGTPNYGYTF. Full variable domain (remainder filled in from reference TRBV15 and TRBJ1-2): DAMVIQNPRYQVTQFGKPVTLSCSQTLNHNVMYWYQQKSSQAPKLLFHYYDKDFNNEADTPDNFQSRRPNTSFCFLDIRSPGLGDTAMYLCATSRVLGTPNYGYTFGSGTRLTVV.

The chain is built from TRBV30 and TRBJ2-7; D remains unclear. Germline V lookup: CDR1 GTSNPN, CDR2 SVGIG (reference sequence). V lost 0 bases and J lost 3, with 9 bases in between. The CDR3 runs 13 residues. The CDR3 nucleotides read TGTGCCTGGAGTGTACTGGACCACTACGAGCAGTACTTC. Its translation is CAWSVLDHYEQYF.

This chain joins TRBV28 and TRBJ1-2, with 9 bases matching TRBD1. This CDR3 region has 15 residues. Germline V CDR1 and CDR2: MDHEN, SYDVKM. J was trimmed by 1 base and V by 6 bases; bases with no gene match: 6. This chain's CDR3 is CASSRDRDFNYGYTF. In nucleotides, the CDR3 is TGTGCCAGCAGCCGGGACAGGGATTTTAACTATGGCTACACCTTC.

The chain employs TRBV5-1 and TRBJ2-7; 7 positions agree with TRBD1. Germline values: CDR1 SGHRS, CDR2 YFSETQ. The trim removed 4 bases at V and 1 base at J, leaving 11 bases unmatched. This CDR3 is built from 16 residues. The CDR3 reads CASSSRQGIASYEQYF. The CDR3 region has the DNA TGCGCCAGCAGCAGTAGACAGGGAATCGCATCCTACGAGCAGTACTTC.

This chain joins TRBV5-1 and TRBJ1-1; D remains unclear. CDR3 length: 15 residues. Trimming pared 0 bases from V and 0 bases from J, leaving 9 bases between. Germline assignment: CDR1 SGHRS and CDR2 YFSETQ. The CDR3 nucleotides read TGCGCCAGCAGCTTGGGAGCAGGATTGAACACTGAAGCTTTCTTT. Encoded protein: CASSLGAGLNTEAFF.

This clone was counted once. Here the CDR3 reads CEVRSWTSDGYTF. In nucleotides, the CDR3 is TGTGAGGTCCGGAGTTGGACAAGCGATGGCTACACCTTC. The rearrangement uses TRBV28 and TRBJ1-2; tentative D call: TRBD1 (5 bases). This CDR3 has 13 amino acids. CDR1 is MDHEN and CDR2 is SYDVKM in the germline V gene.

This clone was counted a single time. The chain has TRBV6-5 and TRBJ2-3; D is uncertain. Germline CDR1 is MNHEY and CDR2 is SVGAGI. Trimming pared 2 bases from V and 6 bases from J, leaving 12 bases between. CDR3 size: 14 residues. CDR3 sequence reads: CASSYGQDYDTQYF. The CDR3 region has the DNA TGTGCCAGCAGTTACGGTCAGGATTATGATACGCAGTATTTT.

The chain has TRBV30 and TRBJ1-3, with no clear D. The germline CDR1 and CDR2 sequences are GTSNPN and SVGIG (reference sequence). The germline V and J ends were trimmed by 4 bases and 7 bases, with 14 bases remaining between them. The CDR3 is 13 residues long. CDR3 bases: TGTGCCTGGACCTCGACCAGCCCCAACACCATATATTTT. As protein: CAWTSTSPNTIYF.

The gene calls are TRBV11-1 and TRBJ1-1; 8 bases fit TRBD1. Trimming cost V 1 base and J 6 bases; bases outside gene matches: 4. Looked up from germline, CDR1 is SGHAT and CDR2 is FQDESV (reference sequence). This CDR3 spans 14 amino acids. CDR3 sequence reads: CASSLGQGMAEAFF. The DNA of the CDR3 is TGTGCCAGCAGCTTAGGACAGGGGATGGCTGAAGCTTTCTTT.

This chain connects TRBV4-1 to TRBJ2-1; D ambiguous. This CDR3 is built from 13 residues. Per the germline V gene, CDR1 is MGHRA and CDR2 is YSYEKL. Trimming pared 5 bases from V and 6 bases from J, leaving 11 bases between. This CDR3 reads CASSFEAFNEQFF. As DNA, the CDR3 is TGCGCCAGCAGCTTTGAGGCCTTCAATGAGCAGTTCTTC.

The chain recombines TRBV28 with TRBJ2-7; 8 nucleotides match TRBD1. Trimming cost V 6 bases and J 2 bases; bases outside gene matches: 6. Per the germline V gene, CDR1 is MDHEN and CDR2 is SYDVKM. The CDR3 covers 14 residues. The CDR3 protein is CASSPPGGPYEQYF. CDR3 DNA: TGTGCCAGCAGCCCCCCAGGGGGCCCCTACGAGCAGTACTTC.

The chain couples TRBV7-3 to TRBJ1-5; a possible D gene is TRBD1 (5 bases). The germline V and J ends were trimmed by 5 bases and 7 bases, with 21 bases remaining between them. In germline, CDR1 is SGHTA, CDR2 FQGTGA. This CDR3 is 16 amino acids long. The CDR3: CASSNYQTGERQPQHF. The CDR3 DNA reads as TGTGCCAGCAGCAATTACCAAACAGGAGAAAGGCAGCCCCAGCATTTT.

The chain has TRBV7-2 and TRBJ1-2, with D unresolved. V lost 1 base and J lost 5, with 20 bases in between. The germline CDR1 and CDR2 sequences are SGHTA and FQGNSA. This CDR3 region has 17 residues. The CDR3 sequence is CASSLVGGERFRYGYTF. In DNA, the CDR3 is TGTGCCAGCAGCTTAGTGGGCGGGGAGCGGTTTAGGTATGGCTACACCTTC.

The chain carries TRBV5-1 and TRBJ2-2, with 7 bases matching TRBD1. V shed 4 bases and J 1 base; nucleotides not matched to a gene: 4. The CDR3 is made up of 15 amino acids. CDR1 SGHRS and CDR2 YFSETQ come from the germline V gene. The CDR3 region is CASSTGTVNTGELFF. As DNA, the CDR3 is TGCGCCAGCAGCACAGGGACAGTGAACACCGGGGAGCTGTTTTTT.

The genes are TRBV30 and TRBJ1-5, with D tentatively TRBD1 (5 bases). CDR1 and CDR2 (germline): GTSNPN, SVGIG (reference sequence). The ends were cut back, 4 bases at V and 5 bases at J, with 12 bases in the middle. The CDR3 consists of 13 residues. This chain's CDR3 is CAWTDKVDQPQHF. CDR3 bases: TGTGCCTGGACGGACAAGGTGGATCAGCCCCAGCATTTT.